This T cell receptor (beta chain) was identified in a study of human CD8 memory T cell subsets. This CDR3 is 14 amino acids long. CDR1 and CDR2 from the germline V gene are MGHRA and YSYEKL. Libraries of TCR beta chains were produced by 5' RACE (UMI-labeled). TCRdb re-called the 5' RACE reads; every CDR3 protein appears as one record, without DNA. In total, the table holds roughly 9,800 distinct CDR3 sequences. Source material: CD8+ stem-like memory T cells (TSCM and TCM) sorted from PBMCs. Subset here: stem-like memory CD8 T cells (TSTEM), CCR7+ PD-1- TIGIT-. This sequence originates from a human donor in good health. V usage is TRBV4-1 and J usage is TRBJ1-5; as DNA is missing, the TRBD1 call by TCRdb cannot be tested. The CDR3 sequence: CASSHQGFGQPQHF.